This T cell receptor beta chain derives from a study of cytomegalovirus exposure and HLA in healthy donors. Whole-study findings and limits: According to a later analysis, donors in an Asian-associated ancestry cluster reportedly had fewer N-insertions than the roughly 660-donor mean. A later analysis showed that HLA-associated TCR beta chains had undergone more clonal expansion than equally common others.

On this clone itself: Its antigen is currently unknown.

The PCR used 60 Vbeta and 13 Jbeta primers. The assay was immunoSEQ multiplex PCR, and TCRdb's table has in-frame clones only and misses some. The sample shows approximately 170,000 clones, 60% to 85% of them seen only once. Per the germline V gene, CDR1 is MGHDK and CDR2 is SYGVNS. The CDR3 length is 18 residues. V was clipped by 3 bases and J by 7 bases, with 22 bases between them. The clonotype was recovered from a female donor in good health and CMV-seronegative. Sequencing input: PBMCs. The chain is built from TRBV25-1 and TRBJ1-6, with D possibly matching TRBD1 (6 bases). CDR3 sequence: CASSDSAVLSDRNSPLHF. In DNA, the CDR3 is TGTGCCAGCAGTGACTCCGCCGTATTATCGGACAGAAATTCACCCCTCCACTTT. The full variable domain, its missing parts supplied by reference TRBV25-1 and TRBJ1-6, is EADIYQTPRYLVIGTGKKITLECSQTMGHDKMYWYQQDPGMELHLIHYSYGVNSTEKGDLSSESTVSRIRTEHFPLTLESARPSHTSQYLCASSDSAVLSDRNSPLHFGNGTRLTVT.